This TCR beta chain is drawn from a study of control samples from healthy donors and cancer patients. Germline CDR1 MNHEY, CDR2 SMNVEV (reference sequence). V was clipped by 2 bases and J by 7 bases; unmatched bases: 18. The CDR3 sequence is 20 residues long. Clones were sequenced by immunoSEQ multiplex PCR, and TCRdb holds only the in-frame ones, with some missing. The profile shows about 130,000 clones, around 93% of them singletons. This clonotype was obtained from a woman aged 45 to 65 in good health. Sequenced input: blood. The chain links TRBV27 to TRBJ1-6; 9 nucleotides line up with TRBD1. CDR3 amino acids: CASSLTITDRGKKKNSPLHF. The CDR3 DNA reads TGTGCCAGCAGTTTAACCATAACTGACAGGGGGAAAAAAAAGAATTCACCCCTCCACTTT.